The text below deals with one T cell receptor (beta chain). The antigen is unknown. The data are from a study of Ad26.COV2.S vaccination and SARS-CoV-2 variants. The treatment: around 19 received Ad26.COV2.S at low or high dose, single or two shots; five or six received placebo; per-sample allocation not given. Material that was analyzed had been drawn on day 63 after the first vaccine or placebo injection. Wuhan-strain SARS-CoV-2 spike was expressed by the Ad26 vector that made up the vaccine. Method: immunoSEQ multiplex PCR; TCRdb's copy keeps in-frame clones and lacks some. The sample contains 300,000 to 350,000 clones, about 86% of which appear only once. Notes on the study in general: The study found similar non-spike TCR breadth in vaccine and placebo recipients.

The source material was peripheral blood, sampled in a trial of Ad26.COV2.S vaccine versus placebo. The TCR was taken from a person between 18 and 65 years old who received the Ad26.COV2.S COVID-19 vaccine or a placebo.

The DNA of the CDR3 is TGTGCCAGCAGCTTGTTGGAACAGGGGGCCCAGTACTTC. This gives the protein CASSLLEQGAQYF. This rearrangement joins TRBV7-2 to TRBJ2-5; 8 nucleotides match TRBD1. This CDR3 is built from 13 residues. The J segment lost 9 bases and the V segment lost 3 bases, leaving 6 bases of the junction unmatched. The germline V gene encodes CDR1 SGHTA and CDR2 FQGNSA.